Given below is one TCR beta chain in context. Its antigen is unknown. No base quality information exists; no much larger clone differs at one position. V loses 3 bases of germline sequence and J loses 0 bases, and the interval between the two ends is 6 bases. CDR1 is given as PRHDT and CDR2 as FYEKMQ, both from the germline V gene (reference sequence). The CDR3 holds 14 amino acids from the cysteine to the phenylalanine. Only the CDR3 region is kept as DNA, spanning 42 bases read in frame from base 1. The data derive from a study of cytomegalovirus exposure and HLA in healthy donors (dated by TCRdb to about 2017). In the study overall: An earlier analysis of about 560 of the donors reported under 300 Gb of sequence data and 117 million unique TCR beta sequences obtained from some 170 million T cells. In the later analysis, no new phenotypic data were used to find candidate immune exposures; instead, reliance was placed on TCR beta sequences and their occurrence across donors. Genome-wide SNP genotypes for about 65% of the roughly 700 donors were used in a later genetic analysis, which treated that subset as a discovery cohort. The study aimed to test whether cataloging public T cell receptors could reveal signatures of past pathogen exposure. High-throughput TCR immunosequencing, statistical association of individual TCRs with disease status, and machine learning were combined to predict cytomegalovirus infection status. Every repertoire in the discovery cohort had been generated on one and the same sequencing platform. Four to six DR-DQ haplotypes were handled as single units for association and clustering because linkage in the cohort was strong. Donor age, sex, ethnicity and CMV serostatus were collected together with the repertoire data. An earlier analysis of 450 to 750 of the donors used high-throughput TCR beta sequencing to judge whether each TCR beta V gene segment behaved as functional or pseudogenic. Among about 360 genotyped donors of the cohort, an average of approximately 230,000 unique TCR beta nucleotide sequences were sequenced per donor, roughly 18% of them non-productive. Besides the first cohort of around 670 subjects, a separate validation cohort made up of roughly 120 different subjects was used. The genetic ancestry cluster associated with self-reported Caucasian donors included around 76% of the 300 to 400 genotyped donors. Around 320 gigabases of sequencing data and tens of millions of unique TCR sequences were included in an early release covering about 620 HLA-typed donors. The study used immunosequencing to profile the T cell repertoires of some 600 subjects and linked those repertoires to cytomegalovirus serostatus. In a later analysis, previously published TCR beta repertoires from some 640 donors were re-analyzed and high-resolution HLA genotyping was added so that TCR occurrence patterns could be studied. Typing coverage varied by locus: roughly 620-640 donors for A, B, C, DRB1 and DQB1; 500 to 550 for DQA1; 600 to 610 for DPA1; roughly 450 for DPB1. Class I and class II HLA loci were covered by the typing at four-digit resolution.

Summary of the overall study and its limitations: Assigning TCR associations to individual alleles was difficult when HLA alleles, especially DR and DQ, strongly co-occurred. Sequencing depth was assumed to be roughly uniform across donors in the presence/absence analyses, though that assumption may not hold. At a false discovery rate of 0.05, a later analysis linked fewer than 20,000 TCR beta sequences to specific HLA alleles. Cytomegalovirus status was reported to be diagnosed by the classifier with high specificity and sensitivity in both the original and validation cohorts. A group of highly shared sequence variants was considered likely to be a technical artifact of the sequencing pipeline. Because counts were too low, about 15 rarely observed V segments, including chromosome 9 orphons, were left out of the earlier analysis of a few hundred of the donors. The 87-base-pair reads could not distinguish some IMGT-functional V segments, including TRBV6-2 and TRBV6-3, so those segments were excluded. Because HLA typing was missing for some donors at each locus, association tests included only the typed subset. In a later analysis, TCR association rates were found to vary across HLA loci, with the most associated TCRs seen for DRB1 alleles and the fewest for HLA-C alleles. V-gene and J-gene trimming of TCR beta chains was associated with a missense DCLRE1C variant in a later genetic analysis, and the association was replicated in an independent cohort. Several of the top co-occurrence clusters appeared to be linked to parvovirus B19, influenza, CMV and Epstein-Barr virus, according to a later analysis. In vitro tests confirmed that a few of the cytomegalovirus-associated TCR beta chains recognize cytomegalovirus antigens. The study gave a list of more than 150 TCR beta chains associated with cytomegalovirus. Correlated functional status among segregating V segments might reflect linkage disequilibrium, but an unknown experimental factor could not be ruled out. Most TCR sequences were observed very rarely across donors, whereas some public TCRs were present in many individuals. A further reported finding was that TCR beta sequences accurately predicted the HLA-A and HLA-B alleles for most subjects in the first cohort. The cohort was sequenced for TCR beta chains only, and without alpha or paired-chain data the features that could be detected were limited. In an earlier analysis of fewer than 750 of the donors, most TCR beta V segments were observed in productive rearrangements about 90% or about 30% of the time, broadly matching IMGT annotations. It was suggested by the authors that the approach could potentially be generalized to other disease states and immunological phenotypes. Immune exposure information for the cohort was limited to CMV serostatus. Most CMV-associated TCR beta chains appeared to be HLA-restricted in a later analysis, and the HLA associations seemed to be driven largely by CMV exposure. According to a later genetic analysis, donors in an Asian-associated ancestry cluster had fewer N-insertions in productive TCRs than the roughly 670-donor mean. Compared with equally common non-associated chains, HLA-associated TCR beta chains in a later analysis were more clonally expanded and had lower generation probabilities.

Receptor libraries were prepared by the immunoSEQ multiplex PCR assay. For the multiplex PCR, a mixture combining 60 forward primers for TCR Vbeta segments and 13 reverse primers for TCR Jbeta segments was used. A multiplex PCR assay on genomic DNA amplified the CDR3 region of rearranged TCR beta genes. The Illumina HiSeq System was used to sequence the amplified TCR beta libraries as 87-base-pair reads. As for the original processing: A later analysis counted about 76 million unique TCR beta chains across the 550 to 750 repertoires, and approximately 11 million of these chains were shared by at least two donors. Raw reads were error-corrected and collapsed into unique sequences with a nearest-neighbor algorithm that merged closely related sequences to remove PCR and sequencing errors. To assign V, D and J gene segments, CDR3 sequences were aligned to IMGT reference sequences. Each retained sequence needed at least a six-nucleotide match to both a V gene segment and a J gene segment. A rearrangement counted as productive if the CDR3 had no stop codons and remained in frame with V and J, and every other rearrangement counted as non-productive. Following IMGT convention, CDR3 was defined as the stretch from the second conserved V-encoded cysteine up to the conserved J-encoded phenylalanine. The earlier analysis of 587 of the donors excluded any sequence lacking an unambiguous match to a single V gene segment. In an earlier analysis of a few hundred of the donors, V segments were called functional above 56.7% productive rearrangements and were called segregating when the between-donor standard deviation exceeded 5%. A statistical classification framework was built to diagnose cytomegalovirus status from the catalog of TCR beta chain sequences. In a later analysis, V and J genes were assigned by comparing TCR nucleotide sequences against IMGT/GENE-DB human TR gene sequences. The TCRdist pipeline was used in a later analysis to assign CDR3 sequences and most-parsimonious VDJ recombination scenarios. In a later analysis, each TCR beta chain was defined by its CDR3 amino acid sequence together with its V-gene family, and reads without a unique V-gene family were excluded. In a later analysis, approximately 640 highly shared, low-generation-probability nucleotide sequences were removed to address suspected cross-contamination and a sequencing artifact. A later analysis calculated a clonal expansion index for each public chain from normalized within-repertoire ranks of inferred template counts. In a later analysis, generation probabilities were computed with a VDJ recombination model fitted to out-of-frame rearrangements, and the resulting probabilities were checked against IGoR. In a later analysis, hypergeometric tests were used to score TCR-TCR, TCR-HLA and TCR-CMV co-occurrence, with a repertoire-size bias correction applied to TCR pairs. A later analysis estimated false discovery rates by permuting HLA or CMV assignments 20 times. In a later analysis, co-occurring TCRs were grouped using DBSCAN, and TCRdist sequence similarity was added for clustering within HLA-allele-positive subsets. Repertoires with fewer than 30,000 or more than 120,000 public chains were left out of co-occurrence clustering, as were roughly five repertoires with anomalous nucleotide sharing. Drawn from immuneACCESS, this table holds only the in-frame rearrangements with V and J called that TCRdb kept. Clones are partly lost; checked studies trace under half to an unresolved V gene and leave the rest unexplained. V and J calls and clone size are those listed in that table; D and trimming were worked out from the DNA. Recorded for this sample are tens of thousands of clones; over 70% of them occurred a single time. Roughly 1.2% of the sample goes to the ten largest clones.

In total, fewer than 750 healthy bone marrow donors made up the cohort. All cohort members were sampled while nominally healthy, although unrecorded immune exposures were likely present. The donor tested CMV seropositive, placing the donor among the approximately 290 seropositive members of the cohort. Every donor gave a peripheral blood sample, and the peripheral blood mononuclear cells from that sample were used for TCR beta sequencing. The Qiagen DNeasy Blood Extraction Kit was used to extract genomic DNA from the blood cell samples. Recombination linked TRBV13 to TRBJ1-5, with the D gene not clear enough to name. What was sequenced was PBMCs. This receptor was obtained from a girl aged 2 to 9 in good health and CMV-seropositive. The CDR3 sequence is CASSFSLSNQPQHF. The DNA reads TGTGCCAGCAGCTTTAGTCTTAGCAATCAGCCCCAGCATTTT.